This TCR beta chain originates from a study of beta chain features in type 1 diabetes. Study results and caveats: Moderate but significant shortening of TCRB CDR3s was recorded in all four CD4+ subsets from Type 1 diabetes patients. For cells with high TCR expression, cDNA sequencing could yield over-representation.

The V and J ends lost 5 bases and 3 bases, in that order; junction bases with no gene match: 10. The germline V gene encodes CDR1 LNHDA and CDR2 SQIVND (reference sequence). The CDR3 is 16 residues long. Sequenced material consisted of expressed TCRB transcripts (all of the isolated RNA was reverse transcribed). Assay: immunoSEQ multiplex PCR; the TCRdb copy retains only in-frame clones and omits some. The data contain roughly 180,000 clones, approximately 8% of them singletons. As for this clone: Antigen specificity is unknown.

This TCR was sampled from a young man with type 1 diabetes. The specimen sequenced was central memory CD4+ T cells from blood. The chain uses TRBV19 and TRBJ2-1; 7 bases agree with TRBD2. The CDR3 DNA is TGTGCCAGTAGTCCTCAGCGGGGAGCTCTCTACAATGAGCAGTTCTTC. This codes for CASSPQRGALYNEQFF.